A single sample is the source of the 15 T cell receptor beta chains below, sequenced in a study of T-cell memory formation after mild COVID-19. TCRdb itself ran the 5' RACE reads through MiXCR, one entry per CDR3 protein. The sample consists of about 49,000 distinct CDR3 sequences, 7.3% of them appearing once. The sample was PBMCs or a T cell subset sorted from them (not recorded which). The source of these receptors is a man between 18 and 35 years old who had mild COVID-19 (a few samples of this study predate the infection). Cell type and time point are not known.

This clonotype was seen a handful of times. V is TRBV20-1 and J is TRBJ2-3; D remains ambiguous. The V end lost 4 bases, the J end lost 2 bases, and 13 bases lay between the germline ends. The CDR3 length is 14 residues. Germline V gives CDR1 DFQATT, CDR2 SNEGSKA (reference sequence). The CDR3 loop reads CSATRPPFTDTQYF. In DNA form, the CDR3 reads TGCAGTGCTACCAGACCCCCGTTCACAGATACGCAGTATTTT.

This clonotype was recorded many times. The chain recombines TRBV24-1 with TRBJ2-1; perhaps TRBD1 as D (5 bases). CDR1 is KGHDR, CDR2 SFDVKD, per germline. V lost 3 bases and J lost 7, with 12 bases in between. CDR3 length: 14 amino acids. DNA of the CDR3: TGTGCCACCAGTGATACCAGGGTTGGGAATGAGCAGTTCTTC. Its translation: CATSDTRVGNEQFF.

This clonotype was picked up a small number of times. The V and J genes are TRBV28 and TRBJ1-5; a weak D match, TRBD1 (6 bases). Germline assignment: CDR1 MDHEN and CDR2 SYDVKM. The CDR3 loop spans 14 amino acids. The V end was cut by 4 bases, the J end by 6 bases, with 13 bases between. The CDR3, as DNA: TGTGCCAGCAGTTCCCCGGGGGCGGGTCAGCCCCAGCATTTT. This encodes CASSSPGAGQPQHF.

This clonotype occurred many times. The CDR3 reads CASRTQASGGADTQYF. In DNA form, the CDR3 reads TGTGCCAGCAGAACTCAAGCTAGCGGGGGTGCAGATACGCAGTATTTT. The gene calls are TRBV7-2 and TRBJ2-3; 10 positions agree with TRBD2. The junction had 10 bases not matched to a gene; V was cut back by 6 bases and J by 4 bases. Per germline, CDR1 SGHTA and CDR2 FQGNSA. This CDR3 has 16 amino acids. Using reference TRBV7-2 and TRBJ2-3 for the parts outside the CDR3, the full variable domain is GAGVSQSPSNKVTEKGKDVELRCDPISGHTALYWYRQSLGQGLEFLIYFQGNSAPDKSGLPSDRFSAERTGGSVSTLTIQRTQQEDSAVYLCASRTQASGGADTQYFGPGTRLTVL.

The chain joins TRBV5-1 to TRBJ2-6; weak D call: TRBD1 (6 bases). The CDR3 is 17 residues long. Trimming pared 4 bases from V and 0 bases from J, leaving 14 bases between. Per germline, CDR1 SGHRS and CDR2 YFSETQ. The chain's CDR3 is CASSPRDISSGANVLTF. CDR3 bases: TGCGCCAGCAGCCCCCGGGACATAAGCTCTGGGGCCAACGTCCTGACTTTC. Supplemented by reference TRBV5-1 and TRBJ2-6, the full variable domain reads KAGVTQTPRYLIKTRGQQVTLSCSPISGHRSVSWYQQTPGQGLQFLFEYFSETQRNKGNFPGRFSGRQFSNSRSEMNVSTLELGDSALYLCASSPRDISSGANVLTFGAGSRLTVL.

The sample holds a few counts of this clonotype. The chain is built from TRBV24-1 and TRBJ2-6, with a weak D call TRBD1 (5 bases). CDR3 length: 17 residues. From germline, CDR1 is KGHDR and CDR2 SFDVKD. The V and J ends lost 4 bases and 0 bases respectively, with 12 bases between them. The CDR3 here is CATSDPDSYSGANVLTF. In nucleotides, the CDR3 is TGTGCCACCAGTGACCCCGACAGCTACTCTGGGGCCAACGTCCTGACTTTC.

This clonotype was recorded many times. The chain links TRBV6-2 or TRBV6-3 to TRBJ2-1; TRBD1 is a possible D gene (6 bases). The V gene lost 3 bases and the J gene lost 6 bases, with 15 bases spanning the gap. The CDR3 consists of 15 residues. The germline V gene has CDR1 MNHEY and CDR2 SVGEGT. The CDR3 DNA reads as TGTGCCAGCAGTTATTTTACAGGGACACGCAATGAGCAGTTCTTC. Protein sequence: CASSYFTGTRNEQFF.

This clonotype was observed a handful of times. This rearrangement joins TRBV6-2 or TRBV6-3 to TRBJ2-7, with a tentative D call TRBD2 (6 bases). Germline V gives CDR1 MNHEY, CDR2 SVGEGT. V shed 6 bases and J shed 2 bases, with 11 bases lying between them. The CDR3 is 13 amino acids. The CDR3 reads CASRRDSPYEQYV. The DNA of the CDR3 is TGTGCCAGCAGGAGGGACTCCCCCTACGAGCAGTACGTC.

This clonotype was counted ten times or more. This chain connects TRBV7-6 to TRBJ2-7; D not resolved. The V end lost 5 bases, the J end lost 2 bases, and 10 bases lay between the germline ends. The V gene's germline CDR1 is SGHVS and CDR2 FNYEAQ. This CDR3 region has 13 residues. DNA for the CDR3: TGTGCCAGCAGCCCCCGCCGGACCTACGAGCAGTACTTC. The encoded protein is CASSPRRTYEQYF. Full variable domain (outside the CDR3, taken from reference TRBV7-6 and TRBJ2-7): GAGVSQSPRYKVTKRGQDVALRCDPISGHVSLYWYRQALGQGPEFLTYFNYEAQQDKSGLPNDRFSAERPEGSISTLTIQRTEQRDSAMYRCASSPRRTYEQYFGPGTRLTVT.

V and J are TRBV6-2 or TRBV6-3 and TRBJ1-2; 7 positions agree with TRBD1. Per germline, CDR1 MNHEY and CDR2 SVGEGT. Trimming at V came to 7 bases and at J to 2 bases, leaving 7 bases not matched to a gene. The CDR3 loop spans 14 amino acids. CDR3 coding DNA: TGTGCCAGCACCGAACCCAGGGGGAACTATGGCTACACCTTC. Translated, it gives CASTEPRGNYGYTF.

This clonotype was seen only a few times. The junction and the germline gene differ at one end; a read error may be behind it. The V call is TRBV6-2 or TRBV6-3, the J call TRBJ1-4; 8 bases are a match to TRBD1. The V gene's germline CDR1 is MNHEY and CDR2 SVGEGT. The CDR3 consists of 14 residues. CDR3 DNA sequence: TGTGCCCGCAGAACAGGGGGGAAAAAAGAAAAACTGTTTTTT. Protein product: CARRTGGKKEKLFF.

The rearrangement links TRBV7-2 to TRBJ2-3; possibly TRBD1 for D (5 bases). This CDR3 contains 12 residues. The ends were cut back, 4 bases at V and 5 bases at J, with 7 bases in the middle. Germline assignment: CDR1 SGHTA and CDR2 FQGNSA. The CDR3: CASSWGRDTQYF. The CDR3 coding sequence is TGTGCCAGCAGCTGGGGCAGAGATACGCAGTATTTT.

This clonotype occurred a few times. The V gene is TRBV7-9, the J gene TRBJ1-5; possibly TRBD1 for D (5 bases). The length of the CDR3 is 15 residues. Germline CDR1 and CDR2: SEHNR and FQNEAQ (reference sequence). The V gene lost 0 bases and the J gene lost 7 bases, with 13 bases spanning the gap. The CDR3 is CASSLAPGLEQPQHF. The CDR3, as DNA: TGTGCCAGCAGCTTAGCGCCAGGGTTGGAGCAGCCCCAGCATTTT. Based on the CDR3 plus reference TRBV7-9 and TRBJ1-5, the full variable domain is DTGVSQNPRHKITKRGQNVTFRCDPISEHNRLYWYRQTLGQGPEFLTYFQNEAQLEKSRLLSDRFSAERPKGSFSTLEIQRTEQGDSAMYLCASSLAPGLEQPQHFGDGTRLSIL.

This clonotype was detected many times. J is TRBJ1-6 and V is TRBV20-1, with D perhaps TRBD1 (5 bases). V lost 5 bases, J lost 11 bases, and 19 bases lay in between. Germline CDR1 and CDR2: DFQATT and SNEGSKA (reference sequence). This CDR3 comprises 14 residues. CDR3 sequence: CSAPVGGEGPPLHF. The CDR3 DNA reads as TGCAGTGCTCCTGTCGGGGGGGAAGGGCCACCCCTCCACTTT.

This rearrangement joins TRBV2 to TRBJ2-1; TRBD1 matches at 9 bases. The ends lost 4 bases at V and 15 bases at J; junction bases unmatched: 16. Per germline, CDR1 SNHLY and CDR2 FYNNEI. CDR3 length: 15 amino acids. CDR3 DNA: TGTGCCAGCAGTGGATTGGGACAGGGTCGGCACTCTAGGTTCTTC. As protein: CASSGLGQGRHSRFF.